The 21 T cell receptor beta chains given below trace back to one sample, sequenced in a study of T-cell memory formation after mild COVID-19. TCRdb fed the 5' RACE reads into MiXCR, producing one record per CDR3 protein. This sample has roughly 200,000 distinct CDR3 sequences, with around 16% found just once. The sample consisted of PBMCs or a T cell subset sorted from them (not recorded which). The receptors were gathered from an adult woman who had mild COVID-19 (a few samples of this study predate the infection). Cell type and time point are not known.

This clonotype was picked up a small number of times. The chain links TRBV18 to TRBJ1-4; TRBD1 aligns across 9 bases. Trimming took 0 bases from V and 10 from J; bases not matched to a gene: 12. CDR3 length: 17 residues. Per germline, CDR1 KGHSH and CDR2 LQKENI. In DNA, the CDR3 is TGTGCCAGCTCACCACCTACCTCCGGGACAGGGATTGGAAAACTGTTTTTT. Residues: CASSPPTSGTGIGKLFF.

The chain links TRBV29-1 to TRBJ1-1; D not resolved. The CDR3 has 14 residues. The V end lost 6 bases, the J end lost 3 bases, and 17 bases lay between the germline ends. In germline, CDR1 is SQVTM, CDR2 ANQGSEA. The CDR3 DNA is TGCAGCGTGGAGGCAGCGATTTCCTACACTGAAGCTTTCTTT. Protein: CSVEAAISYTEAFF. Supplemented by reference TRBV29-1 and TRBJ1-1, the full variable domain reads SAVISQKPSRDICQRGTSLTIQCQVDSQVTMMFWYRQQPGQSLTLIATANQGSEATYESGFVIDKFPISRPNLTFSTLTVSNMSPEDSSIYLCSVEAAISYTEAFFGQGTRLTVV.

V usage is TRBV7-6 and J usage is TRBJ2-7, with TRBD1 matching 9 bases. CDR1 is SGHVS and CDR2 is FNYEAQ in the germline V gene. The CDR3 is made up of 13 amino acids. V lost 4 bases and J lost 5; bases outside the gene matches: 3. The CDR3 loop reads CASSSGTGNEQYF. CDR3 in DNA: TGTGCCAGCAGCTCCGGGACAGGGAACGAGCAGTACTTC.

The chain links TRBV12-3 or TRBV12-4 to TRBJ1-3, with TRBD1 as a possible D gene (6 bases). This CDR3 is built from 12 residues. Trimming cost V 8 bases and J 2 bases, with 7 bases left between them. CDR3 residues: CASEGAGNTIYF. CDR3 in DNA: TGTGCCAGCGAGGGGGCTGGAAACACCATATATTTT.

This clonotype occurred a few times. The V gene is TRBV19, the J gene TRBJ1-5; D perhaps matches TRBD1 (5 bases). The V end was cut by 1 base, the J end by 5 bases, with 15 bases between. Germline V gene data show CDR1 as LNHDA and CDR2 as SQIVND (reference sequence). CDR3 size: 16 residues. The CDR3 sequence: CASSIGNRAGDQPQHF. The CDR3 nucleotides are TGTGCCAGTAGTATAGGTAACAGAGCGGGGGATCAGCCCCAGCATTTT.

This rearrangement joins TRBV25-1 to TRBJ2-1; no firm D call. The V end lost 1 base, the J end lost 8 bases, and 9 bases lay between the germline ends. The CDR3 runs to 13 residues. The germline gives CDR1 MGHDK, CDR2 SYGVNS. The CDR3 DNA reads TGTGCCAGCAGTGAATTTATAGGCTATGAGCAGTTCTTC. Its protein is CASSEFIGYEQFF.

This clonotype was picked up many times. The genes are TRBV9 and TRBJ2-1; 7 nucleotides line up with TRBD2. The V gene end was trimmed by 0 bases and the J gene end by 9 bases; junction bases not matched to a gene: 6. The CDR3 loop spans 14 amino acids. Per germline, CDR1 SGDLS and CDR2 YYNGEE. CDR3 coding DNA: TGTGCCAGCAGCGTAGGGGGGGGGATCCTTGAGCAGTTCTTC. Its translation is CASSVGGGILEQFF.

This chain links TRBV18 with TRBJ2-7; D uncertain. This CDR3 is built from 13 residues. Trimming removed 6 bases at V and 2 bases at J, with 11 bases between. Germline V gives CDR1 KGHSH, CDR2 LQKENI. The CDR3 bases are TGTGCCAGCTCTCGTGACACCACCTACGAGCAGTACTTC. This sequence encodes CASSRDTTYEQYF.

CDR3 amino acids: CATSRDVGKYSNQPQHF. Here the CDR3 DNA reads TGTGCCACCAGCAGAGATGTAGGGAAGTATAGCAATCAGCCCCAGCATTTT. The rearrangement joins TRBV15 to TRBJ1-5, with unresolved D. Germline loops: CDR1 LNHNV, CDR2 YYDKDF (reference sequence). The CDR3 runs 17 residues. Trimming cost V 0 bases and J 0 bases, with 12 bases left between them.

The chain is built from TRBV6-2 or TRBV6-3 and TRBJ1-2, with D perhaps matching TRBD1 (5 bases). The CDR3 has 13 residues. V was cut by 7 bases and J by 3 bases, with 12 bases left in between. In germline, CDR1 is MNHEY, CDR2 SVGEGT. CDR3 residues: CASTWGGDYGYTF. CDR3 nucleotide sequence: TGTGCCAGCACATGGGGGGGGGACTATGGCTACACCTTC.

The rearrangement links TRBV18 to TRBJ1-3; 9 bases fit TRBD1. Germline CDR1 KGHSH, CDR2 LQKENI. This CDR3 has 15 amino acids. V shed 4 bases and J 4 bases; nucleotides not matched to a gene: 5. The CDR3: CASSLDRGYGNTIYF. Here the CDR3 DNA reads TGTGCCAGCTCACTGGACAGGGGATACGGAAACACCATATATTTT.

The CDR3 DNA reads TGTGCCAGCAGCCAAGATACTACTAGGGGCGAGCAGTACTTC. This translates into CASSQDTTRGEQYF. V usage is TRBV4-2 and J usage is TRBJ2-7; tentatively, D is TRBD1 or TRBD2 (5 bases each). V was trimmed by 0 bases and J by 6 bases, leaving 12 bases between them. Germline V CDR1 and CDR2: LGHNA, YNFKEQ. CDR3 length equals 14 residues.

This clonotype has just a few counts. This chain connects TRBV27 to TRBJ2-6, with D uncertain. This CDR3 has 13 residues. Per germline, CDR1 MNHEY and CDR2 SMNVEV (reference sequence). The V end was cut by 8 bases, the J end by 1 base, with 6 bases between. This chain's CDR3 is CASRLSGANVLTF. In DNA form, the CDR3 reads TGTGCCAGCCGCCTATCTGGGGCCAACGTCCTGACTTTC.

This chain connects TRBV9 to TRBJ2-1, with 15 bases lining up with TRBD2. This CDR3 is 15 amino acids long. Germline loops: CDR1 SGDLS, CDR2 YYNGEE. Trimming removed 0 bases from V and 10 bases from J; junction bases left unmatched: 2. The CDR3 here is CASSVDGLAGGEQFF. In DNA, the CDR3 is TGTGCCAGCAGCGTAGACGGACTAGCGGGAGGGGAGCAGTTCTTC.

V usage is TRBV24-1 and J usage is TRBJ2-3, with 8 bases lining up with TRBD2. This CDR3 spans 16 amino acids. Trimming cost V 4 bases and J 1 base; bases outside gene matches: 6. The germline CDR1 and CDR2 sequences are KGHDR and SFDVKD. This CDR3 reads CATSDPGLARTDTQYF. CDR3 in DNA: TGTGCCACCAGTGACCCCGGACTAGCCCGCACAGATACGCAGTATTTT.

This clonotype was counted only a few times. J is TRBJ2-2 and V is TRBV20-1; D is perhaps TRBD1 (6 bases). V was cut by 3 bases and J by 1 base, with 9 bases left in between. The CDR3 totals 14 residues. The germline CDR1 and CDR2 sequences are DFQATT and SNEGSKA (reference sequence). CDR3 bases: TGCAGTGCTAGGCCGGGACAGAACACCGGGGAGCTGTTTTTT. This translates into CSARPGQNTGELFF.

V usage is TRBV5-6 and J usage is TRBJ2-3, with 10 bases fitting TRBD1. This CDR3 region has 16 residues. V was pared by 0 bases and J by 3 bases, with 4 bases of the junction left unmatched. From germline, CDR1 is SGHDT and CDR2 YYEEEE. The CDR3 DNA reads as TGTGCCAGCAGCTTGGTTTGGACAGGGGGGACAGATACGCAGTATTTT. Translated: CASSLVWTGGTDTQYF.

There are many counts of this clonotype. The gene calls are TRBV4-2 and TRBJ2-1; D perhaps matches TRBD1 (5 bases). Trimming stripped 0 bases from V and 3 bases from J, with 9 bases between. Germline assignment: CDR1 LGHNA and CDR2 YNFKEQ. The CDR3 covers 15 residues. The CDR3 DNA follows: TGTGCCAGCAGCCAAGAGACAGCCAGCTACAATGAGCAGTTCTTC. Its translation is CASSQETASYNEQFF.

This clonotype was observed a few times. The chain carries TRBV18 and TRBJ1-1, with TRBD1 matching 9 bases. There are 15 residues in the CDR3. V gave up 0 bases and J gave up 3 bases; unmatched junction bases: 2. From germline, CDR1 is KGHSH and CDR2 LQKENI. The CDR3 sequence: CASSPPTGGYTEAFF. The CDR3 DNA reads TGTGCCAGCTCACCACCCACAGGGGGCTACACTGAAGCTTTCTTT.

CDR3 bases: TGCGCCAGCAGGGCCGGGCCCTACGAGCAGTACTTC. Protein sequence: CASRAGPYEQYF. The chain carries TRBV5-1 and TRBJ2-7; no clear D. The germline CDR1 and CDR2 sequences are SGHRS and YFSETQ. Trimming stripped 5 bases from V and 2 bases from J, with 8 bases between. The CDR3 totals 12 residues.

V gene TRBV5-1 combines with J gene TRBJ1-2; no clear D gene. Trimming removed 4 bases at V and 3 bases at J, with 10 bases between. The germline V gene has CDR1 SGHRS and CDR2 YFSETQ. The CDR3 has 13 residues. The CDR3 here is CASSTDGDYGYTF. Here the CDR3 DNA reads TGCGCCAGCAGCACCGACGGCGACTATGGCTACACCTTC.